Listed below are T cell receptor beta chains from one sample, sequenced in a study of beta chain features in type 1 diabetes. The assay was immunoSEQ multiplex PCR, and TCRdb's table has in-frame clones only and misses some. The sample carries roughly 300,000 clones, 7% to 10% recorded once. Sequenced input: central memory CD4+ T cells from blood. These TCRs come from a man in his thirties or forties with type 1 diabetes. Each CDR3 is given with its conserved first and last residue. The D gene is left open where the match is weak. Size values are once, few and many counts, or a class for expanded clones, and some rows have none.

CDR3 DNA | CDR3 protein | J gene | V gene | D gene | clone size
TGTGCCAGCAGCTTAGAACCAAGCTCTGGGGCCAACGTCCTGACTTTC | CASSLEPSSGANVLTF | TRBJ2-6 | TRBV11-2 | - | few
TGTGCCAGCAGTCTAGGACAGCGGAGAGGAGGCTACACCTTC | CASSLGQRRGGYTF | TRBJ1-2 | TRBV28 | - | -
TGTGCCAGCAGCGAAAGACAGTACTATGGCTACACCTTC | CASSERQYYGYTF | TRBJ1-2 | TRBV14 | - | few
TGTGCCACCAGCAGCGGGGCTTCCCAAGAGACCCAGTACTTC | CATSSGASQETQYF | TRBJ2-5 | TRBV15 | - | -
TGTGCCAGCAGCTTAGATCTCGTTGGCAGGGGGGGAACCTACGAGCAGTACTTC | CASSLDLVGRGGTYEQYF | TRBJ2-7 | TRBV11-2 | - | many
TGTGCCAGCAGAATCCTTGAGACCCAGTACTTC | CASRILETQYF | TRBJ2-5 | TRBV5-8 | - | -
TGTGCCAGCAGCTTAGGGGGGGAATCACCCCTCCACTTT | CASSLGGESPLHF | TRBJ1-6 | TRBV7-9 | - | -
TGCGCCAGCAGCCACACCAATGAGCAGTTCTTC | CASSHTNEQFF | TRBJ2-1 | TRBV4-3 | - | once
TGCGCCAGCAGCGCGGTGGGCAATGAGCAGTTCTTC | CASSAVGNEQFF | TRBJ2-1 | TRBV5-1 | - | -
TGTGCCAGCAGCCGCCCTAGCGGGGGCTCCTACGAGCAGTACTTC | CASSRPSGGSYEQYF | TRBJ2-7 | TRBV6-1 | TRBD2 | -
TGCGCCAGCAGCCAAGGCAACGTCCACACCAATGAGCAGTTCTTC | CASSQGNVHTNEQFF | TRBJ2-1 | TRBV4-3 | - | -
TGTGCCAGCACCCAGGGAGAAATCCTCTCTGGGGCCAACGTCCTGACTTTC | CASTQGEILSGANVLTF | TRBJ2-6 | TRBV2 | - | few
TGTGCCAGTAGTATGCAAGGGGCAGGCAATCAGCCCCAGCATTTT | CASSMQGAGNQPQHF | TRBJ1-5 | TRBV19 | - | many
TGTGCCAGCAGCTTATTAGGAGGGTTTAGCACTGAAGCTTTCTTT | CASSLLGGFSTEAFF | TRBJ1-1 | TRBV7-2 | - | few
TGTGCCAGCAGCCCATTCCCGACTAGCGGGACAGATACGCAGTATTTT | CASSPFPTSGTDTQYF | TRBJ2-3 | TRBV7-9 | TRBD2 | few
TGCGCCAGCAGTGGGGGACAGGGCGCAGATACGCAGTATTTT | CASSGGQGADTQYF | TRBJ2-3 | TRBV10-1 | TRBD1 | few
TGTGCCAGCAGTAGGGGACAGATGAACACTGAAGCTTTCTTT | CASSRGQMNTEAFF | TRBJ1-1 | TRBV28 | TRBD1 | many
TGTGCCAGCAGCTTAGGGGACACTGAGACCCAGTACTTC | CASSLGDTETQYF | TRBJ2-5 | TRBV7-9 | - | -
TGTGCCATCCGTGGGGGGGCACTTGATGGCTACACCTTC | CAIRGGALDGYTF | TRBJ1-2 | TRBV10-3 | - | -
TGTGCCAGCAGTTTGTGGCAGATGAACACTGAAGCTTTCTTT | CASSLWQMNTEAFF | TRBJ1-1 | TRBV28 | - | few
TGTGCCAGCAGCCCGACAGGGGATAATTCACCCCTCCACTTT | CASSPTGDNSPLHF | TRBJ1-6 | TRBV5-6 | TRBD1 | few
TGTGCCAGCAGTCGAAGGGGGACAGCCCAAGAGACCCAGTACTTC | CASSRRGTAQETQYF | TRBJ2-5 | TRBV27 | TRBD1 | -
TGTGCCAGCAGCTTAGTAAATCAGCCCCAGCATTTT | CASSLVNQPQHF | TRBJ1-5 | TRBV7-2 | - | few
TGTGCCAGCATGAGTAGCGGCACAGATACGCAGTATTTT | CASMSSGTDTQYF | TRBJ2-3 | TRBV7-2 | - | -
TGCGCCAGCAGCCCGAGGACAGACGACCGGGAGCTGTTTTTT | CASSPRTDDRELFF | TRBJ2-2 | TRBV5-1 | - | -
TGTGCCAGCAGCCTCAGGGGCCATACCTCAGATACGCAGTATTTT | CASSLRGHTSDTQYF | TRBJ2-3 | TRBV6-5 | - | -
TGTGCCAGCAGTTTACGAGACAGGGGCAATCAGCCCCAGCATTTT | CASSLRDRGNQPQHF | TRBJ1-5 | TRBV27 | TRBD1 | -
TGTGCCATCAGCCCGAGACAGGCGAACACCGGGGAGCTGTTTTTT | CAISPRQANTGELFF | TRBJ2-2 | TRBV10-3 | - | -
TGCGCCAGCAGCCCCCAGACTAGCGGGGGGATGGAGACCCAGTACTTC | CASSPQTSGGMETQYF | TRBJ2-5 | TRBV4-1 | TRBD2 | -
TGCGCCAGCAGTCCTCCCGGGACAGGGGTCACCTACGAGCAGTACTTC | CASSPPGTGVTYEQYF | TRBJ2-7 | TRBV23-1 | TRBD1 | many
TGTGCCAGCAGACAAACAGGGGGCAGCGACAATGAGCAGTTCTTC | CASRQTGGSDNEQFF | TRBJ2-1 | TRBV7-2 | TRBD1 | -
TGTGCCATCAGTGAGTCTGTTAAGGGTAACCACGAGCAGTACTTC | CAISESVKGNHEQYF | TRBJ2-7 | TRBV10-3 | - | -
TGTGCCAGCAGTCAACAGCAGACAGTTCGGGCTTTCTTT | CASSQQQTVRAFF | TRBJ1-1 | TRBV6-5 | - | few
TGTGCCAGCAGCGGGGATCTGGCTAGGAATCAAGCTTTCTTT | CASSGDLARNQAFF | TRBJ1-1 | TRBV9 | - | few
TGTGCCAGCAGGAGGACGGTAAACACTGAAGCTTTCTTT | CASRRTVNTEAFF | TRBJ1-1 | TRBV6-5 | - | few
TGCAGCGTTGAAATCTGGGACAGTCGCTACGAGCAGTACTTC | CSVEIWDSRYEQYF | TRBJ2-7 | TRBV29-1 | TRBD1 | few
TGTGCCAGCAGCCCTAGACAGGGTATGAACACTGAAGCTTTCTTT | CASSPRQGMNTEAFF | TRBJ1-1 | TRBV14 | TRBD1 | few
TGTGCCAGCAGCCATGAGGACAGGGGCAGTCAGCCCCAGCATTTT | CASSHEDRGSQPQHF | TRBJ1-5 | TRBV6-6 | TRBD1 | -
TGTGCCAGCAGCCGAAGAGGACTAGCGGGAGGCTACAATGAGCAGTTCTTC | CASSRRGLAGGYNEQFF | TRBJ2-1 | TRBV27 | TRBD2 | -